This TCR beta chain was documented in a study of human T cells and chemical hapten exposure. The ends lost 3 bases at V and 4 bases at J; junction bases unmatched: 8. The CDR3 has 16 residues. Germline V gene sequence: CDR1 LGHNA, CDR2 YSLEER. This clonotype occurred a few times. Its cognate antigen is unknown. Whole-study findings and limits: Sensitizing with DPC caused no change in TCRs above 1 in 1000 frequency.

Original processing methods: Individual samples carried between about 23,224 and 700,000 TCRs, with about 88,000 as the median. In TCRdb, the RACE reads were re-called with MiXCR into one record per CDR3 protein. It is TCRdb's table, rather than the study itself, that gives the V and J calls and clone size. The data contain tens of thousands of distinct CDR3 sequences, about 10% of them singletons. As to time point: healthy volunteer bleed at 2 weeks. Total RNA was isolated from unfractionated whole blood. Sequencing used whole blood. This receptor was identified in a female donor in good health. Some clones in this sample may be carry-over from other donors' samples. The chain carries TRBV4-3 and TRBJ1-5, with 8 bases fitting TRBD1. The CDR3 sequence: CASSQGPGGGNQPQHF. The CDR3 DNA is TGCGCCAGCAGCCAGGGACCAGGGGGCGGAAATCAGCCCCAGCATTTT.